This note documents a single TCR beta chain sequence. The antigen is not known. This sample is part of a study of beta chain features in type 1 diabetes. Study observations and caveats: People with Type 1 diabetes carried modestly yet significantly shorter TCRB CDR3s in all four CD4+ subsets.

A CD45RO/CCR7/CD25/CD127/CD95/CD27 panel sorted naive, central memory, regulatory and stem cell-like memory CD4+ cells. Sequencing targeted expressed TCRB transcripts, as all isolated RNA had been reverse transcribed. For naive, central memory and regulatory T cell samples, reads averaged roughly 3.6 million. Here immunoSEQ multiplex PCR was the method, and the copy in TCRdb shows in-frame clones only, minus some. The data contain nearly 250,000 clones, 11% to 15% of them singletons. Germline CDR1 and CDR2: SNHLY and FYNNEI. Between the trimmed V and J ends, which lost 0 bases and 6 bases, there was a span of 12 bases. There are 16 residues in the CDR3.

V gene TRBV2 combines with J gene TRBJ1-6, with D uncertain. The source material was naive CD4+ T cells from blood. This TCR was recovered from a woman aged 40 to 49 in good health. The CDR3 is CASSEALAVANSPLHF. In nucleotides, the CDR3 is TGTGCCAGCAGTGAAGCATTGGCAGTGGCTAATTCACCCCTCCACTTT.